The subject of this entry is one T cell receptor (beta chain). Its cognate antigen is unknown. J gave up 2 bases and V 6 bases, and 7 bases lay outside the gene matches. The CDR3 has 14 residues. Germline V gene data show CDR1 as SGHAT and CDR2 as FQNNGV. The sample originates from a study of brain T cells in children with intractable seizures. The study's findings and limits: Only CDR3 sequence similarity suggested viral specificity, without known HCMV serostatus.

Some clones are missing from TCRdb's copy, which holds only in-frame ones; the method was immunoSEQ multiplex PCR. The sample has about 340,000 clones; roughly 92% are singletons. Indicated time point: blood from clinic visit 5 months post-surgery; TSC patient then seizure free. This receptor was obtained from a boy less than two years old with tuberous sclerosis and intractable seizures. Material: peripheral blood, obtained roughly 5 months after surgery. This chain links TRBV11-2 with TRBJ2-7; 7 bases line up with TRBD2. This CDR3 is CASSLGGYTYEQYF. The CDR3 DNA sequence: TGTGCCAGCAGTCTCGGGGGGTATACCTACGAGCAGTACTTC.